This TCR beta chain was found in a study of T cells expressing NK-cell markers (dated by TCRdb to 2020 to 2021). Context from the whole study: In sorted CD3+CD56+NKG2C+, CD3+CD56+NKG2C- and CD3+CD56-NKG2C+ T-cell subsets from roughly 8 donors, TCR beta-chain repertoires were profiled. Seven of the eight sequenced donors were HCMV-seropositive and one was HCMV-seronegative. The libraries were sequenced on Illumina HiSeq 2000/2500, MiSeq or NextSeq, producing 2 x 150 bp reads. All eight donors whose samples were sequenced were randomly selected healthy volunteers, three of them men and five women. Study-level results and caveats: Those dominant clonotypes were again the most abundant among CD3+CD56-NKG2C+ cells in four donors, at about 25-65%. Whether the expanded NKG2C-expressing T cell clones were specific for HCMV antigens was left unclear. For six donors, the dominant CD3+CD56+NKG2C+ clonotypes were among the top 10 CD8+ clonotypes and accounted for about 1.0-7.5% of CD8+ T cells.

As to this clonotype: The antigen it binds to is not known.

TCRdb names Illumina HiSeq 2000 as the instrument used. TCR beta cDNA libraries were made by 5'RACE template switching that added a universal primer site and unique molecular identifiers. cDNA synthesis was primed from the TCR beta constant segment and was followed by two successive PCR amplification steps. Under the source paper's analysis protocol: MIGEC was used to demultiplex reads and group reads by UMI, and MiTCR was used to assemble and quantify clonotypes. To exclude erroneous sequences, any TCR cDNA sequence not supported by at least two reads was discarded. The tcR package was used for downstream repertoire analysis, and clonotypes were matched between fractions using CDR3 nucleotide sequence together with V segment. VDJmatch was used to annotate antigen specificity against VDJdb, with one amino acid substitution in CDR3 allowed. Reads reprocessed by TCRdb are summarized as one entry per CDR3 protein sequence, and DNA is absent. The V and J calls follow TCRdb's processing rather than the paper's. The table of this sample itemizes about 150,000 distinct CDR3 sequences. 37% of the sample lies in the top ten.

HCMV-specific IgG was detected in serum with a commercial ELISA kit to determine HCMV serostatus. Ficoll density gradient centrifugation was used to isolate peripheral blood mononuclear cells from blood. According to the germline V gene (reference sequence), CDR1 reads DFQATT and CDR2 reads SNEGSKA. The CDR3 holds 14 amino acids from the cysteine to the phenylalanine. The coding DNA is unavailable. The sequencing input was blood T cells: a sorted CD56 or NKG2C T cell subset, CD4+ or CD8+ T cells, or bulk PBMC T cells (not recorded which). Recombination joined TRBV20-1 with TRBJ1-4. The sequence derives from a woman between 50 and 59 years old in good health. Donor details come from another sample of the same person, matched by shared clones. The CDR3 in this case is CSARDTHHNEKLFF.